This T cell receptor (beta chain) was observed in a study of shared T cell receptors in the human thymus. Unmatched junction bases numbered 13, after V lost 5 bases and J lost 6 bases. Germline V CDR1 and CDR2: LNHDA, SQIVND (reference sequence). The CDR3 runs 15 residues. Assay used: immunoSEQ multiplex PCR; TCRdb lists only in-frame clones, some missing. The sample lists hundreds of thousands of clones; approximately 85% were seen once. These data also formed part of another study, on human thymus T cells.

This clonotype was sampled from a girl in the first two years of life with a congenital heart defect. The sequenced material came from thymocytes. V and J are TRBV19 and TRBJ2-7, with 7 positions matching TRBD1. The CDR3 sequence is CASSPSSGTESEQYF. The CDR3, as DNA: TGTGCCAGTAGTCCATCCTCCGGGACAGAAAGCGAGCAGTACTTC.